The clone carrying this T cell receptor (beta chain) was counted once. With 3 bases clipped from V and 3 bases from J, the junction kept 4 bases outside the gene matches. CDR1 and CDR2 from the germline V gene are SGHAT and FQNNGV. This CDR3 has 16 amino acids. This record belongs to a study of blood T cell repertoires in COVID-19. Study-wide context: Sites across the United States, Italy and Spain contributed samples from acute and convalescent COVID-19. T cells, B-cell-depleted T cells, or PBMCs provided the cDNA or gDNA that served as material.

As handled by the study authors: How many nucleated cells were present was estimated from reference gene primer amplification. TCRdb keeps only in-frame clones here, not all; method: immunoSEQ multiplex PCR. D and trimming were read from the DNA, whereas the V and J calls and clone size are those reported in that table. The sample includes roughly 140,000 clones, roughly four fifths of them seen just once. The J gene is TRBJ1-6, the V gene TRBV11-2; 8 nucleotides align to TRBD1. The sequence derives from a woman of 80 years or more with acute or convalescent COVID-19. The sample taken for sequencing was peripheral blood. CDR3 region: CASSFQGASYNSPLHF. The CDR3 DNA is TGTGCCAGCAGCTTTCAGGGGGCGAGCTATAATTCACCCCTCCACTTT.